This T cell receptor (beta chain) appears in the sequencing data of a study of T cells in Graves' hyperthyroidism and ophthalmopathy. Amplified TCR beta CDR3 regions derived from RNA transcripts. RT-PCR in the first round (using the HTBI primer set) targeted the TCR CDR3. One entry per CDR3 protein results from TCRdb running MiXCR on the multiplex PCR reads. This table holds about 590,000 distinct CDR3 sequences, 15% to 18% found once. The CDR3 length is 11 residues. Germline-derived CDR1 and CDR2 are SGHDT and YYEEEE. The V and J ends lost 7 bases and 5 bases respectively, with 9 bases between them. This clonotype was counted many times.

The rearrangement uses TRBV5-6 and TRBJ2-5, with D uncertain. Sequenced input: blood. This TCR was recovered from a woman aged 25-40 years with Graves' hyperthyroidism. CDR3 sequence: CASGIGETQYF. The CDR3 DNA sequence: TGTGCCAGCGGGATAGGGGAGACCCAGTACTTC.